This T cell receptor beta chain was sequenced during a study of OX40 agonist ivuxolimab in advanced cancers. Overall study context: The mean age was approximately 60 years, ranging from roughly 23 to 79, with around four fifths of participants male.

The V gene's germline CDR1 is LNHDA and CDR2 SQIVND (reference sequence). With 7 bases removed from V and 5 bases from J, the gap between germline ends came to 11 bases. CDR3 length: 13 residues. Only in-frame clones appear in the TCRdb table, and some are missing; sequencing was by immunoSEQ multiplex PCR. The repertoire includes about 100,000 clones, approximately 89% of them detected once, and about 0.17% sits in the top ten. The input for sequencing was CD4+ or CD8+ T cells sorted from blood, taken in a trial of the OX40 agonist ivuxolimab. This sequence originates from an adult with an advanced solid tumor such as melanoma, head and neck, liver or kidney cancer. The rearrangement joins TRBV19 to TRBJ1-4, with D tentatively TRBD1 (5 bases). The CDR3 sequence: CASTGTRNEKLFF. As DNA, the CDR3 is TGTGCCAGTACCGGGACCAGAAATGAAAAACTGTTTTTT.